Each of the 26 T cell receptor beta chains below was sequenced from the same sample in a study of molecular identifiers for immune sequencing clone quantification. Each CDR3 protein gets one entry after TCRdb re-called the PCR reads with MiXCR. In the table there are approximately 93,000 distinct CDR3 sequences, 25% of which are singletons. The sequenced sample consisted of naive CD8+ T cells from blood, with Jurkat cell RNA spiked in. Sample subset: FACS-sorted CD8+CD4-CCR7+CD45RA+ naive T cells. These receptors all stem from a human donor in good health. Some libraries in this study had Jurkat cell RNA spiked in.

This chain uses TRBV6-6 with TRBJ2-1; 9 bases map to TRBD1. CDR1 is MNHNY and CDR2 is SVGAGI in the germline V gene (reference sequence). The CDR3 length is 16 residues. V dropped 6 bases and J dropped 7; count of bases not matched to a gene: 13. Written as DNA, the CDR3 is TGTGCCAGCAGACGACTTACAGGGGGCATTGATAATGAGCAGTTCTTC. This codes for CASRRLTGGIDNEQFF.

This clonotype was detected only a few times. The chain joins TRBV30 to TRBJ2-2; the D is unclear. With 0 bases removed from V and 3 bases from J, the gap between germline ends came to 5 bases. Germline assignment: CDR1 GTSNPN and CDR2 SVGIG (reference sequence). This CDR3 has 13 residues. The CDR3 DNA reads TGTGCCTGGAGTGTGATGGACACCGGGGAGCTGTTTTTT. Translation gives CAWSVMDTGELFF.

In its sample, this clonotype was seen a few times. The chain is built from TRBV4-3 and TRBJ2-1; D not certain. V lost 0 bases and J lost 0, with 9 bases in between. This CDR3 is built from 16 residues. Germline CDR1 LGHNA, CDR2 YSLEER. The CDR3 DNA reads as TGCGCCAGCAGCCAAGACGCAGTGAGCTCCTACAATGAGCAGTTCTTC. Amino acid sequence: CASSQDAVSSYNEQFF.

This clonotype showed up just a few times. The chain combines TRBV30 with TRBJ2-3; no clear D. V shed 2 bases and J shed 0 bases, with 9 bases lying between them. The germline CDR1 and CDR2 sequences are GTSNPN and SVGIG (reference sequence). The length of the CDR3 is 14 residues. CDR3 DNA: TGTGCCTGGAGTACCCTCGGGAGCACAGATACGCAGTATTTT. Amino acids: CAWSTLGSTDTQYF.

This clonotype was counted at least ten times. The rearrangement uses TRBV7-2 and TRBJ1-1; D unresolved. CDR3 length: 15 amino acids. Looked up from germline, CDR1 is SGHTA and CDR2 is FQGNSA. V gave up 1 base and J gave up 5 bases, with 14 bases separating them. For the CDR3, the DNA is TGTGCCAGCAGCTTAGGGTTTAGATCTCCTACTGAAGCTTTCTTT. Residues: CASSLGFRSPTEAFF.

In regard to this clonotype: A much larger clone lies one base from this, so it may be a read error. V gene TRBV7-9 combines with J gene TRBJ2-3; D tentatively fits TRBD1 or TRBD2 (5 bases each). This CDR3 is built from 16 residues. CDR1 is SEHNR, CDR2 FQNEAQ, per germline (reference sequence). Trimming shortened V by 6 bases and J by 4 bases, and 20 bases separated the two germline ends. CDR3 nucleotide sequence: TGTGCCAGCAGGGGGCCGGGACCTCAGAGCGCAGATACGCAGTATTTT. It encodes CASRGPGPQSADTQYF.

This clonotype was observed at least ten times. The V gene is TRBV5-4, the J gene TRBJ1-2; the D is unclear. Per germline, CDR1 SGHNT and CDR2 YYREEE (reference sequence). Trimming shortened V by 2 bases and J by 8 bases, and 13 bases separated the two germline ends. The CDR3 is 13 residues long. CDR3 loop: CASSFGRPDGYTF. CDR3 bases: TGTGCCAGCAGCTTTGGACGCCCTGACGGCTACACCTTC.

The table lists this clonotype with many counts. This chain connects TRBV4-2 to TRBJ2-5; the D is unclear. The ends were cut back, 5 bases at V and 10 bases at J, with 20 bases in the middle. Per germline, CDR1 LGHNA and CDR2 YNFKEQ. The CDR3 is 14 amino acids. CDR3 bases: TGTGCCAGCAGCGGCCGGGCTACCCCTCCGGTCCAGTACTTC. Translating gives CASSGRATPPVQYF.

The sample holds a few counts of this clonotype. This chain links TRBV28 with TRBJ2-3; D uncertain. This CDR3 is 12 amino acids long. Germline CDR1 is MDHEN and CDR2 is SYDVKM. Trimming took 6 bases from V and 7 from J, leaving 11 bases between them. CDR3 sequence (DNA): TGTGCCAGCAGCCAGAAGAGTTATACGCAGTATTTT. This translates into CASSQKSYTQYF.

This chain joins TRBV19 and TRBJ1-3; D unresolved. The CDR3 sequence is 16 residues long. V was cut by 10 bases and J by 0 bases, with 19 bases left in between. From germline, CDR1 is LNHDA and CDR2 SQIVND (reference sequence). Here the CDR3 reads CATQEEGAVSGNTIYF. The CDR3 DNA reads as TGTGCCACACAAGAGGAAGGAGCCGTCTCTGGAAACACCATATATTTT. Supplemented by reference TRBV19 and TRBJ1-3, the full variable domain reads DGGITQSPKYLFRKEGQNVTLSCEQNLNHDAMYWYRQDPGQGLRLIYYSQIVNDFQKGDIAEGYSVSREKKESFPLTVTSAQKNPTAFYLCATQEEGAVSGNTIYFGEGSWLTVV.

Many counts were recorded for this clonotype. The rearrangement joins TRBV4-3 to TRBJ2-7, with a possible D match to TRBD1 (5 bases). V lost 1 base, J lost 3 bases, and 10 bases lay in between. The CDR3 has 14 residues. CDR1 LGHNA and CDR2 YSLEER come from the germline V gene. In DNA form, the CDR3 reads TGCGCCAGCAGCCAAGTAGGGGCCGGCTACGAGCAGTACTTC. Its translation is CASSQVGAGYEQYF.

The CDR3 nucleotides are TGTGCCAGCAGTTTAGCTCCCGGGACAGTCGGAAACATGAACACTGAAGCTTTCTTT. This encodes CASSLAPGTVGNMNTEAFF. This rearrangement joins TRBV6-2 or TRBV6-3 to TRBJ1-1; 7 positions agree with TRBD1. Germline values: CDR1 MNHEY, CDR2 SVGEGT. J gave up 0 bases and V 4 bases, and 17 bases lay outside the gene matches. The CDR3 is 19 residues long.

The V and J genes are TRBV2 and TRBJ2-1; 12 bases line up with TRBD1. Germline CDR1 is SNHLY and CDR2 is FYNNEI. This CDR3 is 15 amino acids long. Unmatched junction bases numbered 8, after V lost 4 bases and J lost 10 bases. The CDR3: CASSASGQGAREQFF. The DNA for the CDR3 is TGTGCCAGCAGTGCGTCGGGACAGGGGGCTCGGGAGCAGTTCTTC.

As concerns this clonotype: With a much larger clone just one base away, this may be a read error. CDR3 DNA: TGTGCCATCAGTGAGTCGAACAGCGTGGGCTCAGATACGCAGTATTTT. Translating it yields CAISESNSVGSDTQYF. This sequence joins TRBV10-3 and TRBJ2-3; D call uncertain. With 0 bases removed from V and 4 bases from J, the gap between germline ends came to 14 bases. This CDR3 region has 16 residues. Germline CDR1 ENHRY, CDR2 SYGVKD.

This clonotype occurred a few times. A much larger clone differs from this one at a single base, so this may be a read error. The CDR3 end shows no conserved phenylalanine or tryptophan, and so a read error is likely. V is TRBV4-1 and J is TRBJ2-5, with TRBD2 as a possible D gene (5 bases). The germline gives CDR1 MGHRA, CDR2 YSYEKL. V was pared by 0 bases and J by 2 bases, with 16 bases between. The CDR3 totals 17 residues. CDR3 sequence (DNA): TGCGCCAGCAGCCAAGATGGGCAGCGGCCACCACAAGAGACCCAGTACTCC. This sequence encodes CASSQDGQRPPQETQYS.

In regard to this clonotype: Since a much larger clone is just one base distant, this may be a read error. The chain is built from TRBV4-3 and TRBJ1-1; D not certain. The CDR3 contains 14 residues. Trimming stripped 3 bases from V and 4 bases from J, with 12 bases between. Per germline, CDR1 LGHNA and CDR2 YSLEER. This CDR3 reads CASSHREGPTEAFF. CDR3 in DNA: TGCGCCAGCAGCCATAGGGAGGGTCCCACTGAAGCTTTCTTT.

This clonotype has more than one count but fewer than ten. The chain carries TRBV3-1 and TRBJ2-5; D is perhaps TRBD1 or TRBD2 (6 bases each). V gave up 4 bases and J gave up 2 bases, with 11 bases separating them. The CDR3 sequence is 14 residues long. CDR1 is LGHDT and CDR2 is YNNKEL in the germline V gene (reference sequence). The CDR3 DNA follows: TGTGCCAGCAGCCCAGGGGACTGGCAAGAGACCCAGTACTTC. Its protein is CASSPGDWQETQYF.

This clonotype was observed once. A read error may produce the germline difference seen at one junction end. The chain couples TRBV6-5 to TRBJ2-5, with a possible D match to TRBD1 (6 bases). This CDR3 comprises 13 residues. Germline V lookup: CDR1 MNHEY, CDR2 SVGAGI. The CDR3 reads CASSAGRGETQNF. CDR3 sequence (DNA): TGTGCCAGCAGCGCAGGCAGGGGAGAGACCCAGAACTTC.

As for this clonotype: This may come from a read error, since a much larger clone is one base off. In DNA, the CDR3 is TGCGCCGGCAGCCAAGATCCGGGGGTCCAAGAGACCCAGTACTTC. It codes for CAGSQDPGVQETQYF. The rearrangement uses TRBV4-3 and TRBJ2-5; D might be TRBD2 (6 bases). The CDR3 is 15 residues long. CDR1 and CDR2 from the germline V gene are LGHNA and YSLEER.

This clonotype was recorded a few times. The V call is TRBV12-3 or TRBV12-4, the J call TRBJ2-3; 7 bases map to TRBD1. J was trimmed by 4 bases and V by 6 bases; bases with no gene match: 4. The length of the CDR3 is 13 residues. This CDR3 is CASSRDSADTQYF. The CDR3 DNA sequence: TGTGCCAGCAGCAGGGACAGTGCAGATACGCAGTATTTT.

This clonotype occurred many times. The chain carries TRBV5-4 and TRBJ2-7, with D perhaps matching TRBD2 (7 bases). This CDR3 comprises 13 residues. CDR1 SGHNT and CDR2 YYREEE come from the germline V gene (reference sequence). Trimming pared 4 bases from V and 6 bases from J, leaving 14 bases between. The CDR3 region has the DNA TGTGCCAGCAGCCCAAACCGGGGGGCCGAGCAGTACTTC. Protein sequence: CASSPNRGAEQYF.

This clonotype has ten or more counts. The chain couples TRBV20-1 to TRBJ1-2, with a tentative D call TRBD1 (5 bases). Deletions cut 0 bases from V and 0 bases from J, with 8 bases between. This CDR3 has 14 residues. Per germline, CDR1 DFQATT and CDR2 SNEGSKA (reference sequence). CDR3 sequence reads: CSARDTGSNYGYTF. As DNA, the CDR3 is TGCAGTGCTAGAGATACAGGTTCTAACTATGGCTACACCTTC.

The sample holds a few counts of this clonotype. The rearrangement uses TRBV2 and TRBJ2-5; no reliable D call. In germline, CDR1 is SNHLY, CDR2 FYNNEI. V lost 5 bases and J 3 bases, leaving 22 bases between the germline ends. The CDR3 is 17 residues long. The CDR3 coding sequence is TGTGCCAGCAGTCTGAACCTAGAGGTGGGATGGGAAGAGACCCAGTACTTC. Its translation: CASSLNLEVGWEETQYF.

This clonotype was recorded many times. The gene calls are TRBV9 and TRBJ2-2; D might be TRBD1 (6 bases). Trimming shortened V by 0 bases and J by 0 bases, and 9 bases separated the two germline ends. Per the germline V gene, CDR1 is SGDLS and CDR2 is YYNGEE. This CDR3 contains 16 residues. The CDR3 sequence: CASSVGTETNTGELFF. The CDR3 DNA is TGTGCCAGCAGCGTAGGGACAGAAACGAACACCGGGGAGCTGTTTTTT.

A remark on this clonotype: Given a much more abundant clone one base away, this may be a read error. This chain uses TRBV2 with TRBJ1-5; TRBD1 matches at 9 bases. Germline V CDR1 and CDR2: SNHLY, FYNNEI. The CDR3 totals 18 residues. Trimming removed 6 bases from V and 5 bases from J; junction bases left unmatched: 17. CDR3 DNA: TGTGCCAGCAGCGCCGGGACAGGGTACCAGATAGTAGATCAGCCCCAGCATTTT. Its protein product is CASSAGTGYQIVDQPQHF.

This sequence joins TRBV20-1 and TRBJ1-2; a possible D gene is TRBD1 (5 bases). This CDR3 has 15 amino acids. In germline, CDR1 is DFQATT, CDR2 SNEGSKA (reference sequence). With 1 base removed from V and 0 bases from J, the gap between germline ends came to 12 bases. The CDR3 DNA is TGCAGTGCTAGAGCCGGACACGCAACTAACTATGGCTACACCTTC. It is translated as CSARAGHATNYGYTF.